The 5 T cell receptor beta chains below all came from one sample that was sequenced in a study of blood T cells in healthy people across ages. The use of a sample-barcoded 5' primer and a J-beta primer mix characterized a second PCR of 7 to 11 cycles. TCRdb re-called the 5' RACE reads through MiXCR, storing one row per CDR3 protein. The table has roughly 1.4 million distinct CDR3 sequences, 45% to 70% seen once. The sequenced material came from blood. The receptors were sampled from a man younger than 30 in good health.

The rearrangement links TRBV20-1 to TRBJ1-2; tentative D call: TRBD1 (5 bases). V was clipped by 0 bases and J by 0 bases, with 17 bases between them. Germline assignment: CDR1 DFQATT and CDR2 SNEGSKA (reference sequence). The CDR3 runs 17 residues. For the CDR3, the DNA is TGCAGTGCTAGAGATCTGGGCAGGGAGACAGCTAACTATGGCTACACCTTC. Protein sequence: CSARDLGRETANYGYTF.

Of note for this clonotype: A read error may produce the germline difference seen at one junction end. The rearrangement uses TRBV11-2 and TRBJ2-1; 8 bases align to TRBD1. The CDR3 is 17 amino acids. Germline CDR1 and CDR2: SGHAT and FQNNGV. CDR3 DNA: TGTGCTAGCAGCTACTCAGGGGGCAGGAGCTCCTACAATGAGCAGTTCTTC. Protein product: CASSYSGGRSSYNEQFF.

The chain combines TRBV24-1 with TRBJ2-7; D is perhaps TRBD1 (7 bases). V gave up 4 bases and J gave up 3 bases, with 18 bases separating them. CDR1 KGHDR and CDR2 SFDVKD come from the germline V gene. CDR3 size: 16 residues. This chain's CDR3 is CATSELDREVRYEQYF. The DNA of the CDR3 is TGTGCCACCAGTGAGCTAGACAGGGAGGTCCGCTACGAGCAGTACTTC.

This clonotype was seen a single time. The V gene is TRBV20-1, the J gene TRBJ2-3; the D gene is possibly TRBD2 (6 bases). The CDR3 runs to 14 residues. V was shortened by 3 bases and J by 4 bases, with 14 bases between the two germline ends. Germline lookup yields CDR1 DFQATT and CDR2 SNEGSKA (reference sequence). CDR3 sequence reads: CSASVRRGADTQYF. The CDR3 DNA reads as TGCAGTGCTAGCGTCAGGAGGGGAGCAGATACGCAGTATTTT.

This clonotype was observed a few times. The chain is built from TRBV12-3 or TRBV12-4 and TRBJ1-2; 9 nucleotides match TRBD1. This CDR3 has 15 residues. The ends lost 1 base at V and 4 bases at J; junction bases unmatched: 4. CDR3 sequence (DNA): TGTGCCAGCAGTTTAGTCCGACAGGGGGTCTATGGCTACACCTTC. Protein: CASSLVRQGVYGYTF.